A single sample is the source of the 16 T cell receptor beta chains below, sequenced in a study of metastatic and nonmetastatic thyroid tumors. TCRdb re-clonotyped the PCR reads through MiXCR. The profile shows some 25,000 clones, approximately 22% of them singletons. There were no patients who had received any treatment before thyroid surgery. The sequenced sample was blood. The receptors stem from a male donor with papillary thyroid cancer or a benign thyroid nodule (not recorded which). Some clones in this sample may be carry-over from other donors' samples.

Turning to this clone: A much larger clone lies one base from this, so it may be a read error. The genes are TRBV20-1 and TRBJ1-1, with TRBD1 matching 7 bases. Germline V gene lookup returns CDR1 DFQATT and CDR2 SNEGSKA (reference sequence). The CDR3 length is 15 residues. CDR3 region: CSARDIDRAGSEAFF. In nucleotides, the CDR3 is TGCAGTGCTAGAGATATCGACAGGGCAGGCAGTGAAGCCTTCTTT.

This clone was seen many times. This chain uses TRBV10-3 with TRBJ1-1, with no clear D. The V gene lost 5 bases and the J gene lost 0 bases, with 7 bases spanning the gap. The CDR3 sequence is 13 residues long. In germline, CDR1 is ENHRY, CDR2 SYGVKD. Written as DNA, the CDR3 is TGTGCCATCAGTTATACACTGAACACTGAAGCTTTCTTT. Protein: CAISYTLNTEAFF.

V is TRBV6-2 or TRBV6-3 and J is TRBJ2-1, with 7 bases fitting TRBD2. Unmatched junction bases numbered 4, after V lost 0 bases and J lost 11 bases. The CDR3 is 13 amino acids. The germline gives CDR1 MNHEY, CDR2 SVGEGT. CDR3 loop: CASSYSREGQQFF. As DNA, the CDR3 is TGTGCCAGCAGTTACTCGAGGGAGGGGCAGCAGTTCTTC.

The V call is TRBV18, the J call TRBJ2-7, with 11 positions matching TRBD2. Losses at the gene ends were 3 bases for V and 0 bases for J; bases not matched to a gene: 7. This CDR3 contains 17 residues. Germline loops: CDR1 KGHSH, CDR2 LQKENI. Here the CDR3 reads CASSPPGTSGYSYEQYF. The CDR3, as DNA: TGTGCCAGCTCACCGCCCGGGACTAGCGGATACTCCTACGAGCAGTACTTC.

This clone has at least ten counts. The chain couples TRBV20-1 to TRBJ1-1, with D unresolved. CDR3 length: 14 amino acids. Deletions cut 7 bases from V and 1 base from J, with 16 bases between. CDR1 and CDR2 (germline): DFQATT, SNEGSKA (reference sequence). The CDR3 DNA sequence: TGCAGTGTCAGAGACGGCAGAGAGAACACTGAAGCTTTCTTT. Amino acids: CSVRDGRENTEAFF.

This clone was detected ten times or more. J is TRBJ2-1 and V is TRBV24-1; 12 bases align to TRBD1. Germline trimming cut 3 bases from V and 7 bases from J; bases unmatched to any gene: 6. There are 16 residues in the CDR3. From germline, CDR1 is KGHDR and CDR2 SFDVKD. The CDR3 reads CATSDPGQGARNEQFF. The CDR3, as DNA: TGTGCCACCAGTGATCCGGGACAGGGGGCGCGGAATGAGCAGTTCTTC.

This clone was detected ten times or more. V gene TRBV20-1 combines with J gene TRBJ2-3; TRBD2 agrees at 11 bases. Trimming cost V 5 bases and J 1 base; bases outside gene matches: 2. CDR1 and CDR2 (germline): DFQATT, SNEGSKA (reference sequence). This CDR3 spans 14 amino acids. CDR3 coding DNA: TGCAGTGCTCCACTAGCGGGGGGCACAGATACGCAGTATTTT. Its protein is CSAPLAGGTDTQYF.

This clone was found many times. J is TRBJ1-5 and V is TRBV28; the D gene is possibly TRBD1 (5 bases). The CDR3 has 12 amino acids. Germline values: CDR1 MDHEN, CDR2 SYDVKM. CDR3 in amino acids: CALGGGNQPQHF. CDR3 nucleotides: TGTGCGCTCGGGGGGGGCAATCAGCCCCAGCATTTT.

This clone was found many times. The chain recombines TRBV28 with TRBJ1-6, with D possibly TRBD1 on 6 matching bases. This CDR3 has 15 residues. V was shortened by 2 bases and J by 7 bases, with 12 bases between the two germline ends. Germline V gene sequence: CDR1 MDHEN, CDR2 SYDVKM. DNA for the CDR3: TGTGCCAGCAGTTTAGGGGGGGCGGTCAATTCACCCCTCCACTTT. This gives the protein CASSLGGAVNSPLHF.

The table lists this clone with many counts. The V call is TRBV11-3, the J call TRBJ2-1; 9 positions agree with TRBD1. The CDR3 has 14 amino acids. The V gene's germline CDR1 is SGHNT and CDR2 YENEEA. V was pared by 5 bases and J by 8 bases, with 7 bases of the junction left unmatched. CDR3 nucleotides: TGTGCCAGCAGCCCGCCGACAGGGGGGGATGAGCAGTTCTTC. It translates to CASSPPTGGDEQFF.

Ten or more counts support this clone. J is TRBJ1-1 and V is TRBV3-1; the D is unclear. CDR3 length: 14 residues. Germline CDR1 reads LGHDT; CDR2 reads YNNKEL (reference sequence). Trimming pared 2 bases from V and 2 bases from J, leaving 9 bases between. The CDR3 loop reads CASSQRGSNTEAFF. Here the CDR3 DNA reads TGTGCCAGCAGCCAACGTGGCAGCAACACTGAAGCTTTCTTT.

This clone was seen ten or more times. V and J are TRBV27 and TRBJ2-7, with a weak D call TRBD2 (6 bases). The CDR3 totals 15 residues. Per the germline V gene, CDR1 is MNHEY and CDR2 is SMNVEV (reference sequence). V lost 3 bases, J lost 3 bases, and 15 bases lay in between. The CDR3 spells CASSFSGERDYEQYF. Written as DNA, the CDR3 is TGTGCCAGCAGTTTTTCGGGGGAGAGGGACTACGAGCAGTACTTC.

This clone came up many times. The chain uses TRBV12-3 or TRBV12-4 and TRBJ2-5; D is perhaps TRBD1 (6 bases). The CDR3 is made up of 14 amino acids. The ends were cut back, 6 bases at V and 2 bases at J, with 13 bases in the middle. The DNA for the CDR3 is TGTGCCAGCAGCCAGGACAGAATACAAGAGACCCAGTACTTC. This codes for CASSQDRIQETQYF.

The table lists this clone with many counts. This sequence joins TRBV4-1 and TRBJ2-1, with D unresolved. Trimming removed 0 bases from V and 4 bases from J, with 10 bases in between. CDR3 size: 15 residues. From germline, CDR1 is MGHRA and CDR2 YSYEKL. The CDR3 reads CASSQELYLYNEQFF. CDR3 sequence (DNA): TGCGCCAGCAGCCAAGAACTCTACCTATACAATGAGCAGTTCTTC.

As concerns this clone: One end of the junction fails to match germline, which may point to a read error. This chain joins TRBV20-1 and TRBJ1-4; D might be TRBD1 (6 bases). This CDR3 is built from 13 residues. Germline assignment: CDR1 DFQATT and CDR2 SNEGSKA (reference sequence). The CDR3 DNA is TGCAGTGCTTACCCCACAGGGTACGAAAAACTGTGCTTT. Amino acids: CSAYPTGYEKLCF.

The table lists this clone with many counts. The chain links TRBV6-2 or TRBV6-3 to TRBJ1-5; D is possibly TRBD1 (6 bases). Per germline, CDR1 MNHEY and CDR2 SVGEGT. The CDR3 covers 17 residues. Deletions cut 5 bases from V and 0 bases from J, with 17 bases between. The CDR3 DNA reads TGTGCCAGCAGTAGTGGAGGGGGAGCCTATAGCAATCAGCCCCAGCATTTT. Protein sequence: CASSSGGGAYSNQPQHF.